Reported below is one T cell receptor (beta chain). What this receptor recognizes is not known. Nothing much larger sits one base from this clone, and base qualities are not available. In the study, sorted CD4+ and CD8+ blood T cells from patients with severe aplastic anemia and from healthy subjects underwent deep sequencing of TCR repertoires. Ficoll-Paque density gradient centrifugation was used to isolate peripheral blood mononuclear cells. Before DNA was extracted, CD4+ and CD8+ T cells were sorted using either FACS or magnetic beads. Genomic DNA served as template for TCR beta VDJ combination and CDR3 sequence profiling. TCR repertoire sequencing was run on an Illumina HiSeq 2000. On the study's bioinformatics: TRBV/TRBJ rearrangement plots, CDR3 size and DJ length profiles, and Simpson's diversity index were used to assess repertoires. The immunodominant clone was defined as the most abundant DNA sequence in deep sequencing data. CDR3 amino acid sequences were checked for sharing across subjects and were also compared against the VDJdb database and published repertoires. The raw public data were reprocessed by TCRdb itself: fastp quality trimming at Q25, MiXCR clonotype calling, in-frame beta chains only. Rows are combined by CDR3 protein, so each entry shows the most common genes and DNA. The authors' filters were not applied to this entry. This sample has 250,000 to 350,000 distinct CDR3 sequences in its table, and approximately 55% of those were observed once. Around 8% of the sample comes from the top ten.

This sample is part of a study of CD8+CD57+ T cells in acquired aplastic anemia (dated by TCRdb to 2017 to 2018). Describing the broader study: Extracted DNA from sorted CD4+ and CD8+ cells averaged around 3.5 ug, ranging from roughly 0.19 to 27.4 ug. Findings and caveats that apply to the study as a whole: Roughly 30 CD8+ CDR3 sequences were shared between patients and controls but appeared highly expressed in patients and within their immunodominant clones. CD8+ Simpson's diversity did not differ significantly between patients and healthy controls (P=0.060).

Including the terminal cysteine and phenylalanine, the CDR3 comprises 13 residues. The CDR3 DNA has 39 bases and is translated from base 1. V is pruned by 6 bases and J by 7 bases, leaving 11 bases of the junction without a gene match. As encoded in the germline V gene (reference sequence), CDR1 is DFQATT while CDR2 is SNEGSKA. Sequenced input: sorted CD4+, CD8+, or CD8+CD57+ T cells (not recorded which) from PBMCs. The origin of this receptor is a human donor with severe aplastic anemia or a healthy control (not recorded which). The sequence is built from TRBV20-1 and TRBJ2-5; 7 of the junction bases match TRBD1. The CDR3 region: CSAPTLRTGTQYF. The DNA sequence reads TGCAGTGCCCCCACTCTTCGGACAGGGACCCAGTACTTC.